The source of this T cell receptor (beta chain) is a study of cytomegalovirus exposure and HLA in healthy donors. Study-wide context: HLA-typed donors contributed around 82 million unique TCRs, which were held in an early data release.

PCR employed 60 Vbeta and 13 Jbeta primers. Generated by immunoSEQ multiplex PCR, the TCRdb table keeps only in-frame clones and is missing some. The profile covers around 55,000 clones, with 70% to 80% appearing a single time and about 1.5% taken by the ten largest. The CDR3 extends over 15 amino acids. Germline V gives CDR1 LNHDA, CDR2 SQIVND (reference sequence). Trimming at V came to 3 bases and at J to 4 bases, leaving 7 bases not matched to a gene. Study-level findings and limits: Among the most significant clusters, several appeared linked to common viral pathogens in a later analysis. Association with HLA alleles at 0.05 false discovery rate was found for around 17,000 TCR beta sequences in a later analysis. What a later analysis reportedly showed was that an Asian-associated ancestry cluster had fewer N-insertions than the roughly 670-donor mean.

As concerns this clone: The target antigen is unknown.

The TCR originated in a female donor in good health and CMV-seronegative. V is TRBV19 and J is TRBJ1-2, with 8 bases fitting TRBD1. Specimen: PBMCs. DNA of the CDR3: TGTGCCAGTAGTATGAGGACAGGGTCTATCTATGGCTACACCTTC. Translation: CASSMRTGSIYGYTF.